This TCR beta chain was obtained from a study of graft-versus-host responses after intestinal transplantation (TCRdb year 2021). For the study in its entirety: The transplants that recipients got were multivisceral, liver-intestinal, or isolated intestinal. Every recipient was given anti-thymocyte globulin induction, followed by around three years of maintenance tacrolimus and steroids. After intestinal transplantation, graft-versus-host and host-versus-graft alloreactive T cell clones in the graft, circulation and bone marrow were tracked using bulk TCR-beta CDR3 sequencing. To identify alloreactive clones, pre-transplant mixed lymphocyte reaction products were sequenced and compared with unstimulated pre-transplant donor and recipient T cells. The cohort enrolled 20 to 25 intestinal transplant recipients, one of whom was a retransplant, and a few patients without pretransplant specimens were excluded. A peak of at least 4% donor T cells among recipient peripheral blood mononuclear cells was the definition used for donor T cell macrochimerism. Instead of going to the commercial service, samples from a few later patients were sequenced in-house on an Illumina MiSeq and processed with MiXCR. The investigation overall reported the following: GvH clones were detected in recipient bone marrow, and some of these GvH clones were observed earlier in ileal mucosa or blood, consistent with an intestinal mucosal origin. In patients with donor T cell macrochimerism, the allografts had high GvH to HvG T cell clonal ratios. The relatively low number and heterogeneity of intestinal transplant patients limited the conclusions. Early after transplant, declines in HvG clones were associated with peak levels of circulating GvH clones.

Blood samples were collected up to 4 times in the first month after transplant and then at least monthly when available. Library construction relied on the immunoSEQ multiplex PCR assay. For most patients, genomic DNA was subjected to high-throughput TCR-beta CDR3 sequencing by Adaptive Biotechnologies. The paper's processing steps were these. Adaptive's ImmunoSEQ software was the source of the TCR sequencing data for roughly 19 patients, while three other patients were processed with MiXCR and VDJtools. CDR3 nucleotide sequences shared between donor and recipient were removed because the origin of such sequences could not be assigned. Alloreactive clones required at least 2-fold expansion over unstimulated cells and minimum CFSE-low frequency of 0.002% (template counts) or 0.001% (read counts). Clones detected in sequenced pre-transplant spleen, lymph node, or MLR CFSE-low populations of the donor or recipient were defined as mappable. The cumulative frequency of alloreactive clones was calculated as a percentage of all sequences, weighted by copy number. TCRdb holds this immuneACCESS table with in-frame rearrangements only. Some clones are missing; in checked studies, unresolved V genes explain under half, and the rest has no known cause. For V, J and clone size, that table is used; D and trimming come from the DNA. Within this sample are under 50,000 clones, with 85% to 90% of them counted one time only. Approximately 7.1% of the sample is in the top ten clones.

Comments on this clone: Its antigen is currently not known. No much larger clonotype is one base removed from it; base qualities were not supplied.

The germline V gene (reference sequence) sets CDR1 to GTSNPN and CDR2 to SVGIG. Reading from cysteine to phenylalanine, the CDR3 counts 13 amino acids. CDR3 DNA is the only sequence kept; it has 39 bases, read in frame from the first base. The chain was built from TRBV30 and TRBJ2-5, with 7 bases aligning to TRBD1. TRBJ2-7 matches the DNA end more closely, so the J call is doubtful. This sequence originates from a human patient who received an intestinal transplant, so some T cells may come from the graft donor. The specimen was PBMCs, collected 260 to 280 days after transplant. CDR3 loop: CAWSTGTAYEQYF. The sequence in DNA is TGTGCCTGGTCGACTGGGACAGCCTACGAGCAGTACTTC.